This TCR beta chain was recorded in a study of identical twins (dated by TCRdb to about 2016). Describing the broader study: TCR alpha and beta repertoires from monozygotic twins, unrelated adults of various ages and cord blood were deep-sequenced to test whether fetal clonotypes persist. To rule out contamination, replicate twin experiments were performed at different times with different library preparation protocols.

Only healthy Caucasian donors were included. Three pairs of female monozygotic twins, all aged roughly 18 to 29 years, were included in the twin cohort. Miltenyi CD45RO+ enrichment and human naive T-cell isolation kits were used to isolate memory (CD45RO+) and naive T cells from PBMC. The junction shows trimming of 0 bases on V and 4 bases on J, plus 16 bases between the germline ends. From its cysteine to its phenylalanine, the CDR3 spans 17 amino acids. The read is trimmed to its CDR3 DNA, 51 bases read in frame from base 1. Preparation of the library involved 5' RACE. Sequencing relied on an Illumina HiSeq 2000. A universal primer binding site was introduced by template switching, and a unique molecular identifier was present in the final cDNA, enabling accurate counting of TCR cDNA molecules. Specific primers in the conserved constant-segment region were used to synthesize first-strand cDNA for the TCR alpha and beta chains. To control for contamination, each cDNA library was double barcoded with a SMART-Mk sample barcode plus Illumina barcodes. TruSeq adapter sequences, together with Illumina sample barcodes, were added in two successive PCR steps. TCR alpha and beta cDNA libraries were sequenced on the Illumina HiSeq platform with custom primers. On the authors' methods: MiGEC processed the raw reads to extract unique molecular identifiers, while MiXCR was used to determine the CDR3 positions. Recombination models were inferred per individual with the repgenHMM and IGoR tools using an EM algorithm. The tcR package in R was used for shared clonotype analysis, with sharing normalized by the product of cloneset sizes. Out-of-frame nonproductive sequences were analyzed to study raw recombination free of thymic and clonal selection effects. TCRdb reworked the public reads: Q25 trimming with fastp, MiXCR clone assembly, productive beta chains retained. CDR3 protein duplicates are merged, each entry listing the most common genes and DNA. These V and J calls rely on TCRdb rather than the paper's analysis. A total of a few hundred thousand distinct CDR3 sequences appear in this sample, more than 9.5% of them only once. Of the sample, under 4.5% falls within the top ten clones.

Broader findings and caveats from the paper: Out-of-frame TCR alpha sharing in monozygotic twins was systematically underestimated by recombination models, whereas sharing between unrelated individuals was in agreement with the recombination models. Because the same donors could not be followed over many years, the conclusions depended on cross-sectional statistical analysis. Zero-insertion analyses could be partly confounded by invariant T cells such as MAIT and iNKT, although diverse VJ usage argued against such confounding for most clonotypes. In beta out-of-frame sequences, excess twin sharing was weaker, because having fewer shared sequences lowered the signal-to-noise ratio. Compared with coincidental sharing between unrelated individuals, an excess of low generation-probability sequences was observed among out-of-frame TCR alpha sequences shared between twins. Abundant cord blood beta clonotypes had fewer insertions, young adult naive repertoires showed a similar but weaker trend, and memory repertoires showed no such trend.

This clonotype was observed a handful of times. Its antigen specificity is not known. Base qualities are not provided; no much larger clone lies one nucleotide away. The same sample was also used in a study of yellow fever vaccine responses in identical twins. Per that second paper: The authors reported that the T cell response to vaccination in identical twins appeared partly convergent and partly personalized. In the study, vaccine-responding T cell clones were precisely tracked in identical twins.

Material for sequencing was memory (CD45RO+) T cells sorted from blood. Reading the label with the study, this specimen's cell subset or site is: CD45RO+ enriched T cells. The sequence links TRBV23-1 to TRBJ2-1; D gene: possibly TRBD2, on 5 matching bases. TRBV23-1 is treated as an ORF (open reading frame) with a function not yet certain. The source of this sequence is a young woman in good health. The CDR3 reads as follows: CASSQSMRVAGYNEQFF. The nucleotide sequence reads TGCGCCAGCAGTCAATCTATGAGGGTAGCAGGATACAATGAGCAGTTCTTC.